This TCR beta chain derives from a study of blood T cell repertoires in COVID-19. Study-wide context: The samples span acute and convalescent COVID-19 from the United States, Italy and Spain.

Trimming took off 0 bases at V and 8 bases at J, with 11 bases between the two ends. This CDR3 comprises 15 residues. Per germline, CDR1 ENHRY and CDR2 SYGVKD. This clone has just one count. Other nucleotide sequences from this sample produce the same CDR3. Original processing notes: Counts of nucleated cells, estimated from reference gene primer amplification, were obtained. Produced via immunoSEQ multiplex PCR; TCRdb's table is partial and in-frame only. Clone size and V and J calls were adopted from that table, with D and trimming inferred from the DNA. The table has roughly 180,000 clones, approximately 86% seen once.

V is TRBV10-3 and J is TRBJ1-6; D is unresolved. This sequence was found in a woman in her thirties with active or convalescent COVID-19. Material: peripheral blood. This CDR3 is CAISESRGQHSPLHF. The CDR3, as DNA: TGTGCCATCAGTGAGTCGAGAGGGCAGCATTCACCCCTCCACTTT.